This T cell receptor (beta chain) was obtained from a study of early T cells in non-severe SARS-CoV-2 infection. The CDR3 spans 17 residues. CDR1 is ENHRY, CDR2 SYGVKD, per germline. Trimming at V came to 6 bases and at J to 2 bases, leaving 6 bases not matched to a gene. Each CDR3 protein is one row after TCRdb ran MiXCR on the 5' RACE reads. The sample carries 35,000 to 45,000 distinct CDR3 sequences, just under 4% recorded once. This clonotype qualifies as medium-sized. Its antigen is unknown. Study results and caveats: VDJdb matching skewed toward anti-spike CD8 responses, missing private and CD4 specificities.

The source is an adult who was a healthcare worker with PCR-confirmed SARS-CoV-2 infection or an uninfected control (not recorded which). V and J are TRBV10-3 and TRBJ2-1; 14 bases align to TRBD2. Sequenced input: whole blood. The CDR3 region has the DNA TGTGCCATCAGATCAGGACTAGCGGGAGGAGCCTACAATGAGCAGTTCTTC. Its translation: CAIRSGLAGGAYNEQFF.